This T cell receptor beta chain was retrieved from a study of shared clonotypes between healthy human individuals. Turning to the study itself: Three plates each covered CD4 naive and memory; CD8 naive two, CD8 memory one.

The method was immunoSEQ multiplex PCR; TCRdb's version includes in-frame clones alone and lacks a portion of them. The sample yields 2 million to 2.5 million clones, 85% to 95% seen once. Worth noting for this clone: Its specificity is not known.

Study-wide results and caveats: Memory subsets had estimated richness that was generally smaller than that of naive subsets. Few donors restricted represented genetic and exposure-history diversity.

The CDR3 is 13 residues long. The germline V gene encodes CDR1 SGHAT and CDR2 FQNNGV. The V end lost 0 bases, the J end lost 10 bases, and 7 bases lay between the germline ends. Sequencing was performed on naive CD4+ T cells sorted from blood. The subset is: CD45RA+ positively selected. The receptor was isolated from a man between 18 and 29 years old in good health. The chain is built from TRBV11-2 and TRBJ1-6; D remains ambiguous. In DNA, the CDR3 is TGTGCCAGCAGCTTAGATATGGGATCACCCCTCCACTTT. It yields the protein CASSLDMGSPLHF.